This note documents a single T cell receptor (beta chain) sequence. Its cognate antigen is unknown. Other DNA sequences in this specimen translate into the identical CDR3. Sequencing was performed with immunoSEQ multiplex PCR; in TCRdb, only in-frame clones are kept and a portion is missing. The table lists under 600,000 clones, 80% to 90% of them singletons, with 1.7% in the top ten. Treatment reported: about 20 received Ad26.COV2.S at low or high dose, single or two shots; roughly five received placebo; per-sample allocation not given. Day 63 after the first injection of vaccine or placebo was the sampling time. Trimming removed 5 bases at V and 1 base at J, with 9 bases between. CDR1 and CDR2 from the germline V gene are MNHEY and SVGAGI. The CDR3 loop spans 14 amino acids. The source of the sample is a study of Ad26.COV2.S vaccination and SARS-CoV-2 variants. General study results and limits: People who got the vaccine had more spike-specific TCR breadth than people who got placebo.

The chain combines TRBV6-5 with TRBJ1-5, with D tentatively TRBD1 (5 bases). The sample was peripheral blood, taken in a trial of Ad26.COV2.S vaccine versus placebo. This sequence was found in a person aged 18-65 years who received the Ad26.COV2.S COVID-19 vaccine or a placebo. For the CDR3, the DNA is TGTGCCAGCAGTCGGAGGGACAGCAATCAGCCCCAGCATTTT. Protein: CASSRRDSNQPQHF.